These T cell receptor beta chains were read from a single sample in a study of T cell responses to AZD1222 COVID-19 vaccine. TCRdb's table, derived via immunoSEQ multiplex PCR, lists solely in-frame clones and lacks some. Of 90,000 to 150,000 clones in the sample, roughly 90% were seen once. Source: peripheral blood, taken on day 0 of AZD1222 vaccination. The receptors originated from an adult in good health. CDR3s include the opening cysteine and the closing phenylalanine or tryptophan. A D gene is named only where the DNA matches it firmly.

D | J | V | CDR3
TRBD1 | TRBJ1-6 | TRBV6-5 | CASSPGQNYNSPLHF
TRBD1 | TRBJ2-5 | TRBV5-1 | CASSLGQGGRETQYF
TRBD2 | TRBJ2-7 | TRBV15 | CATSRETSGGYEQYF
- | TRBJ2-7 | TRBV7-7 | CASSDGGGTAEQYF
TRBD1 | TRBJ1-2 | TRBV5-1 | CASSPVRQGSSYGYTF
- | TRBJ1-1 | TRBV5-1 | CASSVGGEWDTEAFF
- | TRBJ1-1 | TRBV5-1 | CASSYDSEAFF
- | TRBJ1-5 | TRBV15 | CATSRLAGQSNSNQPQHF
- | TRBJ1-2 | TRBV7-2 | CASSLEQGRYGYTF
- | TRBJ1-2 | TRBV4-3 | CASSPKRGTGYTF
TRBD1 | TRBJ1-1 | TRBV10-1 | CASSDGTGTMNTEAFF
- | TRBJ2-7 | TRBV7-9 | CASSFRQGSVIFHEQYF
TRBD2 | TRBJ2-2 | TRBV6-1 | CASSVSSGGPPTGELFF
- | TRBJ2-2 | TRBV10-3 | CATQRESGELFF
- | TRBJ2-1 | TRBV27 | CASSSDWGYNEQFF
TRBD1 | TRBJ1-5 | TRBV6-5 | CASSRDREQPQHF
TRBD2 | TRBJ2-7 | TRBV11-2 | CASRETSAFNEQYF
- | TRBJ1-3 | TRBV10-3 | CAITGPSDSGNTIYF
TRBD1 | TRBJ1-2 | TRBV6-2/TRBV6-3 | CASSSGTGRNTF
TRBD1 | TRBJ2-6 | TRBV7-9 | CASSYQPGQASSGANVLTF
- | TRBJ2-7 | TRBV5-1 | CASSLRHDYEQYF
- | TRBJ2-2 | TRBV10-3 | CAISESKGGNTGELFF
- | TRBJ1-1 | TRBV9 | CASSPRWGSEAFF
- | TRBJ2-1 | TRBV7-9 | CASSQGAGQFF
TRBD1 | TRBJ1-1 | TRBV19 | CASSLGQGAEAFF
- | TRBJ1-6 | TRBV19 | CASRFTGQRNSPLHF
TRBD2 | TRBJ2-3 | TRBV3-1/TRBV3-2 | CASSPNPLAGGPTDTQYF
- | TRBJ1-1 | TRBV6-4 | CASSDSGGKDTEAFF
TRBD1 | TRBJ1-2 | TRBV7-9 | CASSPPGQGARGYGYTF
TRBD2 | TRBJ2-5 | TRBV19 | CASSVELAGGTQETQYF
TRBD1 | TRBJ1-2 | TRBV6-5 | CASRTGTAYGYTF
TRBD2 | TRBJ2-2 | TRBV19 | CASTGGGQPGELFF
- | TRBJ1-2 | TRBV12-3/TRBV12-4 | CASSPALDWGYTF
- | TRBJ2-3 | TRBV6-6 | CASSSPSQDTQYF
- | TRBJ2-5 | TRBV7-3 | CASSLGIQETQYF